A selection of T cell receptor beta chains follows, all from one sample in a study of OX40 agonist ivuxolimab in advanced cancers. Profiled with immunoSEQ multiplex PCR; TCRdb holds only in-frame clones, not every one. This table holds approximately 92,000 clones, approximately 80% found once. Material: CD4+ or CD8+ T cells sorted from blood, obtained in a trial of the OX40 agonist ivuxolimab. These receptors originate from an adult with an advanced solid tumor such as melanoma, head and neck, liver or kidney cancer. CDR3s include the opening cysteine and the closing phenylalanine or tryptophan. Fields, in order: V gene, clone size, J gene, D gene, CDR3 protein, CDR3 DNA. D genes are given only for firm matches. Expanded clones get a size class; other rows say once, few or many, or leave the size out.

v_gene: TRBV19
abundance: -
j_gene: TRBJ2-1
d_gene: TRBD2
CDR3aa: CASSLAGEGYNEQFF
CDR3nt: TGTGCCAGTAGTCTAGCGGGAGAAGGCTACAATGAGCAGTTCTTC

v_gene: TRBV19
abundance: -
j_gene: TRBJ2-4
d_gene: -
CDR3aa: CASSMGSLAKNIQYF
CDR3nt: TGTGCCAGTAGTATGGGCAGCCTAGCCAAAAACATTCAGTACTTC

v_gene: TRBV19
abundance: -
j_gene: TRBJ2-1
d_gene: TRBD2
CDR3aa: CASSIGHASGVPNEQFF
CDR3nt: TGTGCCAGTAGTATAGGGCATGCTAGCGGAGTGCCCAATGAGCAGTTCTTC

v_gene: TRBV5-1
abundance: few
j_gene: TRBJ1-5
d_gene: -
CDR3aa: CASSLWRGQPQHF
CDR3nt: TGCGCCAGCAGCTTGTGGAGGGGACAGCCCCAGCATTTT

v_gene: TRBV6-1
abundance: -
j_gene: TRBJ2-3
d_gene: -
CDR3aa: CASSSRRGDTQYF
CDR3nt: TGTGCCAGCAGTTCTAGGCGGGGAGATACGCAGTATTTT

v_gene: TRBV4-1
abundance: -
j_gene: TRBJ2-1
d_gene: -
CDR3aa: CASSQGPGVEQFF
CDR3nt: TGCGCCAGCAGCCAAGGCCCGGGCGTCGAGCAGTTCTTC

v_gene: TRBV11-3
abundance: -
j_gene: TRBJ2-3
d_gene: TRBD2
CDR3aa: CASSLRLSGGSGDTQYF
CDR3nt: TGTGCCAGCAGCCTTCGTCTGTCGGGGGGGTCTGGAGATACGCAGTATTTT

v_gene: TRBV5-1
abundance: -
j_gene: TRBJ2-3
d_gene: -
CDR3aa: CASSLSLAPTDTQYF
CDR3nt: TGCGCCAGCAGCTTGTCGCTAGCCCCAACAGATACGCAGTATTTT

v_gene: TRBV19
abundance: -
j_gene: TRBJ1-5
d_gene: TRBD1
CDR3aa: CASRTGGRQPQHF
CDR3nt: TGTGCCAGTAGGACAGGGGGCCGTCAGCCCCAGCATTTT

v_gene: TRBV5-1
abundance: -
j_gene: TRBJ2-2
d_gene: -
CDR3aa: CASSLARPSSAAGELFF
CDR3nt: TGCGCCAGCAGCTTGGCCCGGCCCTCTAGCGCGGCCGGGGAGCTGTTTTTT

v_gene: TRBV5-1
abundance: -
j_gene: TRBJ1-1
d_gene: TRBD1
CDR3aa: CASRQTGGEAFF
CDR3nt: TGCGCCAGCAGGCAAACAGGGGGCGAAGCTTTCTTT

v_gene: TRBV5-1
abundance: -
j_gene: TRBJ1-1
d_gene: TRBD1
CDR3aa: CASSSGQGGWKAFF
CDR3nt: TGCGCCAGCAGCTCGGGACAGGGGGGGTGGAAAGCTTTCTTT

v_gene: TRBV9
abundance: -
j_gene: TRBJ1-2
d_gene: -
CDR3aa: CASSLNGGSGYTF
CDR3nt: TGTGCCAGCAGCCTCAACGGCGGTTCTGGCTACACCTTC

v_gene: TRBV10-3
abundance: -
j_gene: TRBJ1-1
d_gene: TRBD1
CDR3aa: CAISGGQGGTEAFF
CDR3nt: TGTGCCATCAGTGGAGGACAGGGAGGGACTGAAGCTTTCTTT

v_gene: TRBV6-5
abundance: few
j_gene: TRBJ2-1
d_gene: -
CDR3aa: CASRGEAGTYNEQFF
CDR3nt: TGTGCCAGCAGGGGCGAGGCGGGAACATACAATGAGCAGTTCTTC

v_gene: TRBV7-2
abundance: once
j_gene: TRBJ2-5
d_gene: -
CDR3aa: CASSLEDGGLEQYF
CDR3nt: TGTGCCAGCAGCTTAGAGGACGGCGGGTTGGAGCAGTACTTC

v_gene: TRBV5-6
abundance: once
j_gene: TRBJ2-1
d_gene: TRBD2
CDR3aa: CASSRTASGRSYNEQFF
CDR3nt: TGTGCCAGCAGCCGGACAGCGAGCGGGAGATCCTACAATGAGCAGTTCTTC

v_gene: TRBV2
abundance: -
j_gene: TRBJ2-7
d_gene: -
CDR3aa: CASSEPREQYF
CDR3nt: TGTGCCAGCAGTGAACCCCGCGAGCAGTACTTC

v_gene: TRBV5-1
abundance: -
j_gene: TRBJ2-1
d_gene: TRBD2
CDR3aa: CASSLGLAGPDNEQFF
CDR3nt: TGCGCCAGCAGCTTGGGGCTAGCGGGCCCAGACAATGAGCAGTTCTTC

v_gene: TRBV7-8
abundance: -
j_gene: TRBJ1-2
d_gene: -
CDR3aa: CASSSGGGNYGYTF
CDR3nt: TGTGCCAGCAGCTCTGGAGGCGGGAACTATGGCTACACCTTC

v_gene: TRBV20-1
abundance: -
j_gene: TRBJ2-3
d_gene: -
CDR3aa: CSAARTDTQYF
CDR3nt: TGCAGTGCTGCCCGGACAGATACGCAGTATTTT

v_gene: TRBV14
abundance: once
j_gene: TRBJ2-1
d_gene: -
CDR3aa: CASSQRDFYNEQFF
CDR3nt: TGTGCCAGCAGCCAAAGGGACTTCTACAATGAGCAGTTCTTC

v_gene: TRBV5-1
abundance: -
j_gene: TRBJ2-3
d_gene: TRBD2
CDR3aa: CASSLRLAGGVNTDTQYF
CDR3nt: TGCGCCAGCAGCCTCCGGCTAGCGGGGGGGGTCAACACAGATACGCAGTATTTT

v_gene: TRBV5-1
abundance: once
j_gene: TRBJ2-1
d_gene: TRBD2
CDR3aa: CASSFSGSTYNEQFF
CDR3nt: TGCGCCAGCAGCTTTAGCGGGAGTACCTACAATGAGCAGTTCTTC

v_gene: TRBV5-1
abundance: -
j_gene: TRBJ2-2
d_gene: -
CDR3aa: CATAIGRNPENTGELFF
CDR3nt: TGCGCCACCGCGATAGGCAGAAACCCAGAGAACACCGGGGAGCTGTTTTTT

v_gene: TRBV5-4
abundance: -
j_gene: TRBJ2-5
d_gene: TRBD2
CDR3aa: CASSLGLAGGEAETQYF
CDR3nt: TGTGCCAGCAGCTTGGGACTAGCGGGAGGTGAGGCGGAGACCCAGTACTTC

v_gene: TRBV29-1
abundance: once
j_gene: TRBJ2-1
d_gene: TRBD2
CDR3aa: CSGAAGRVIEQFF
CDR3nt: TGCAGCGGGGCAGCGGGACGTGTCATTGAGCAGTTCTTC

v_gene: TRBV6-6
abundance: -
j_gene: TRBJ1-5
d_gene: -
CDR3aa: CASGSQPQHF
CDR3nt: TGTGCCAGCGGTTCACAGCCCCAGCATTTT

v_gene: TRBV5-1
abundance: -
j_gene: TRBJ2-3
d_gene: -
CDR3aa: CASSLASPGTSTDTQYF
CDR3nt: TGCGCCAGCAGCTTGGCCTCGCCGGGGACTAGCACAGATACGCAGTATTTT

v_gene: TRBV15
abundance: -
j_gene: TRBJ1-2
d_gene: TRBD1
CDR3aa: CATSRAGTGDDGYTF
CDR3nt: TGTGCCACCAGCAGAGCAGGGACAGGGGATGATGGCTACACCTTC

v_gene: TRBV27
abundance: -
j_gene: TRBJ1-6
d_gene: -
CDR3aa: CASSLARVAPNSPLHF
CDR3nt: TGTGCCAGCAGTTTGGCTCGGGTAGCGCCAAATTCACCCCTCCACTTT

v_gene: TRBV7-9
abundance: -
j_gene: TRBJ2-7
d_gene: -
CDR3aa: CASSPQGRTSIYEQYF
CDR3nt: TGTGCCAGCAGCCCTCAAGGGAGGACATCAATCTACGAGCAGTACTTC

v_gene: TRBV5-1
abundance: -
j_gene: TRBJ2-2
d_gene: -
CDR3aa: CASSLSGTGELFF
CDR3nt: TGCGCCAGCAGCTTGTCCGGGACAGGGGAGCTGTTTTTT

v_gene: TRBV7-2
abundance: -
j_gene: TRBJ1-5
d_gene: TRBD1
CDR3aa: CASSPGQGNQPQHF
CDR3nt: TGTGCCAGCAGCCCCGGACAGGGCAATCAGCCCCAGCATTTT

v_gene: TRBV10-1
abundance: -
j_gene: TRBJ1-1
d_gene: -
CDR3aa: CASSESFGDTEAFF
CDR3nt: TGCGCCAGCAGTGAGTCGTTTGGGGACACTGAAGCTTTCTTT

v_gene: TRBV5-1
abundance: -
j_gene: TRBJ1-6
d_gene: TRBD1
CDR3aa: CASSLGQGNSPLHF
CDR3nt: TGCGCCAGCAGCTTGGGACAGGGGAATTCACCCCTCCACTTT

v_gene: TRBV5-4
abundance: -
j_gene: TRBJ2-7
d_gene: -
CDR3aa: CASSLGVYEQYF
CDR3nt: TGTGCCAGCAGCTTGGGGGTTTACGAGCAGTACTTC

v_gene: TRBV19
abundance: -
j_gene: TRBJ2-1
d_gene: -
CDR3aa: CASSSPLNSYNEQFF
CDR3nt: TGTGCCAGTAGTAGCCCCCTGAACTCCTACAATGAGCAGTTCTTC

v_gene: TRBV27
abundance: -
j_gene: TRBJ2-5
d_gene: TRBD2
CDR3aa: CASSLSVAGVETQYF
CDR3nt: TGTGCCAGCAGTTTATCGGTAGCGGGAGTAGAGACCCAGTACTTC

v_gene: TRBV6-6
abundance: -
j_gene: TRBJ2-7
d_gene: -
CDR3aa: CASSYPPYEQYF
CDR3nt: TGTGCCAGCAGTTACCCCCCCTACGAGCAGTACTTC

v_gene: TRBV4-3
abundance: -
j_gene: TRBJ2-6
d_gene: -
CDR3aa: CASSRGGPGANVLTF
CDR3nt: TGCGCCAGCTCCCGAGGGGGGCCCGGGGCCAACGTCCTGACTTTC

v_gene: TRBV27
abundance: -
j_gene: TRBJ1-5
d_gene: -
CDR3aa: CASSFLRAGDLQPQHF
CDR3nt: TGTGCCAGCAGTTTCCTTAGGGCAGGGGATCTTCAGCCCCAGCATTTT

v_gene: TRBV15
abundance: -
j_gene: TRBJ2-7
d_gene: TRBD2
CDR3aa: CATSKLAGGGYEQYF
CDR3nt: TGTGCCACCAGCAAATTAGCGGGAGGGGGCTACGAGCAGTACTTC

v_gene: TRBV6-6
abundance: -
j_gene: TRBJ1-2
d_gene: -
CDR3aa: CASGDNYGYTF
CDR3nt: TGTGCCAGCGGAGACAACTATGGCTACACCTTC

v_gene: TRBV2
abundance: -
j_gene: TRBJ1-2
d_gene: TRBD1
CDR3aa: CASSERPGQVSGYTF
CDR3nt: TGTGCCAGCAGTGAACGTCCGGGACAGGTTTCGGGCTACACCTTC

v_gene: TRBV27
abundance: few
j_gene: TRBJ2-7
d_gene: -
CDR3aa: CASSARGRVYEQYF
CDR3nt: TGTGCCAGCAGTGCCCGCGGTCGAGTCTACGAGCAGTACTTC

v_gene: TRBV9
abundance: once
j_gene: TRBJ2-1
d_gene: TRBD2
CDR3aa: CASRGTSGGNEQFF
CDR3nt: TGTGCCAGCCGGGGGACTAGCGGGGGCAATGAGCAGTTCTTC

v_gene: TRBV6-5
abundance: -
j_gene: TRBJ2-3
d_gene: -
CDR3aa: CASSYSSDTQYF
CDR3nt: TGTGCCAGCAGTTACTCTTCCGATACGCAGTATTTT

v_gene: TRBV2
abundance: -
j_gene: TRBJ2-3
d_gene: TRBD2
CDR3aa: CASGASGRQVRGDTQYF
CDR3nt: TGTGCCAGCGGGGCTAGCGGGAGACAGGTCCGGGGAGATACGCAGTATTTT

v_gene: TRBV5-1
abundance: -
j_gene: TRBJ2-1
d_gene: TRBD2
CDR3aa: CASRPTAGASYNEQFF
CDR3nt: TGCGCCAGCAGACCTACAGCGGGGGCATCCTACAATGAGCAGTTCTTC

v_gene: TRBV7-2
abundance: -
j_gene: TRBJ2-3
d_gene: TRBD2
CDR3aa: CASSLAGGPNTDTQYF
CDR3nt: TGTGCCAGCAGCTTGGCGGGAGGGCCGAACACAGATACGCAGTATTTT

v_gene: TRBV5-1
abundance: -
j_gene: TRBJ1-2
d_gene: -
CDR3aa: CASSLGIEGVGYTF
CDR3nt: TGCGCCAGCAGCTTGGGCATTGAGGGAGTGGGCTACACCTTC

v_gene: TRBV10-3
abundance: -
j_gene: TRBJ1-2
d_gene: -
CDR3aa: CAISESISGTYGYTF
CDR3nt: TGTGCCATCAGTGAGTCGATATCAGGAACCTATGGCTACACCTTC

v_gene: TRBV7-2
abundance: -
j_gene: TRBJ1-5
d_gene: -
CDR3aa: CASSLFGGPSNQPQHF
CDR3nt: TGTGCCAGCAGCTTATTCGGGGGCCCGAGCAATCAGCCCCAGCATTTT

v_gene: TRBV2
abundance: few
j_gene: TRBJ1-6
d_gene: -
CDR3aa: CASSGGPINSPLHF
CDR3nt: TGTGCCAGCAGTGGAGGGCCGATTAATTCACCCCTCCACTTT

v_gene: TRBV11-2
abundance: -
j_gene: TRBJ1-1
d_gene: TRBD1
CDR3aa: CASSRRQGRNTEAFF
CDR3nt: TGTGCCAGCAGCCGAAGACAGGGTCGAAACACTGAAGCTTTCTTT

v_gene: TRBV2
abundance: -
j_gene: TRBJ1-4
d_gene: -
CDR3aa: CASQETGKNEKLFF
CDR3nt: TGTGCCAGCCAAGAAACAGGGAAGAATGAAAAACTGTTTTTT

v_gene: TRBV6-6
abundance: -
j_gene: TRBJ2-1
d_gene: TRBD2
CDR3aa: CASSYGSGGADEQFF
CDR3nt: TGTGCCAGCAGTTACGGCAGCGGGGGGGCGGATGAGCAGTTCTTC

v_gene: TRBV5-6
abundance: -
j_gene: TRBJ2-1
d_gene: TRBD2
CDR3aa: CASSYRLAGVPGNEQFF
CDR3nt: TGTGCCAGCAGTTATAGACTAGCGGGAGTCCCAGGCAATGAGCAGTTCTTC

v_gene: TRBV19
abundance: -
j_gene: TRBJ1-4
d_gene: TRBD1
CDR3aa: CASSLQGLNEKLFF
CDR3nt: TGTGCCAGTAGTCTACAGGGGCTTAATGAAAAACTGTTTTTT